These T cell receptor beta chains were read from a single sample in a study of monozygotic twins with inflammatory bowel disease. No DNA is given; TCRdb re-called the 5' RACE reads and lists each CDR3 protein once. The repertoire table contains 110,000 to 150,000 distinct CDR3 sequences. Material: blood. Receptors were obtained from a human donor with ulcerative colitis or Crohn's disease, or a healthy co-twin of an affected twin (not recorded which). The CDR3 runs from the conserved cysteine through the conserved F or W.

v_call	j_call	cdr3_aa
TRBV12-3/TRBV12-4	TRBJ2-1	CASSPWAGEYNEQFF
TRBV14	TRBJ2-3	CASTHQPAESTDTQYF
TRBV30	TRBJ1-2	CAWSLSHPNGYTF
TRBV5-1	TRBJ2-3	CASSPGQGLTDTQYF
TRBV5-6	TRBJ2-5	CASSTTIQETQYF
TRBV7-3	TRBJ2-1	CASSLTGAFSYNEQFF
TRBV20-1	TRBJ1-6	CSATLTGGDSPLHF
TRBV20-1	TRBJ2-1	CSATDRVEDNEQFF
TRBV5-1	TRBJ2-3	CASSLGQSTDTQYF
TRBV30	TRBJ1-6	CAWSVPTGADNSPLHF
TRBV5-1	TRBJ2-3	CASSPIQTDTQYF
TRBV7-2	TRBJ2-5	CASKGGRQETQYF
TRBV6-5	TRBJ1-2	CASSYLQGGNYGYTF
TRBV3-1	TRBJ2-5	CASSQPGLAGGGETQYF
TRBV7-2	TRBJ2-1	CASSLEGAKTYNEQFF
TRBV5-6	TRBJ2-2	CASNRGAGEAGELFF
TRBV29-1	TRBJ2-7	CSAEGSADEQYF
TRBV5-1	TRBJ2-1	CASRGTGGPDEQFF
TRBV18	TRBJ2-5	CASSLRPLQETQYF
TRBV10-3	TRBJ2-5	CAIRAGQEETQYF
TRBV29-1	TRBJ1-1	CSVCPTGGMNTEAFF
TRBV7-6	TRBJ2-2	CASSLDLLAITGELFF
TRBV10-2	TRBJ2-7	CATRDRGPYEQYF
TRBV24-1	TRBJ2-6	CATSDARFTGTGANVLTF
TRBV2	TRBJ2-2	CASSPGLPGGELFF
TRBV28	TRBJ2-3	CASSRYQDTQYF
TRBV7-2	TRBJ2-1	CASSFPGLNNEQFF
TRBV28	TRBJ2-7	CASSFPEGGHYEQYF
TRBV12-3/TRBV12-4	TRBJ2-1	CASSTGTSWRRSYNEQFF
TRBV20-1	TRBJ1-5	CSATPAGGHQPQHF
TRBV20-1	TRBJ2-7	CSARDLLAGQSSYEQYF
TRBV5-6	TRBJ1-1	CASSLAAVPEAFF
TRBV2	TRBJ2-7	CASTYYSSYEQYF
TRBV6-4	TRBJ1-5	CASSALFEGWRPDSNQPQHF
TRBV12-3/TRBV12-4	TRBJ1-4	CASSSGSEGRNEKLFF
TRBV6-1	TRBJ1-1	CASKTGLGTEAFF
TRBV19	TRBJ2-7	CASRPGTGIYEQYF
TRBV5-1	TRBJ1-2	CASSAEPLYGYTF
TRBV6-4	TRBJ2-2	CASRGLAGKRGRNTGELFF
TRBV20-1	TRBJ1-3	CSARDLTGGPGNTIYF
TRBV5-1	TRBJ1-3	CASRFYGGASGNTIYF
TRBV12-3/TRBV12-4	TRBJ1-6	CASSFARGSNSPLHF
TRBV29-1	TRBJ2-2	CSGRLAGGSTGELFF